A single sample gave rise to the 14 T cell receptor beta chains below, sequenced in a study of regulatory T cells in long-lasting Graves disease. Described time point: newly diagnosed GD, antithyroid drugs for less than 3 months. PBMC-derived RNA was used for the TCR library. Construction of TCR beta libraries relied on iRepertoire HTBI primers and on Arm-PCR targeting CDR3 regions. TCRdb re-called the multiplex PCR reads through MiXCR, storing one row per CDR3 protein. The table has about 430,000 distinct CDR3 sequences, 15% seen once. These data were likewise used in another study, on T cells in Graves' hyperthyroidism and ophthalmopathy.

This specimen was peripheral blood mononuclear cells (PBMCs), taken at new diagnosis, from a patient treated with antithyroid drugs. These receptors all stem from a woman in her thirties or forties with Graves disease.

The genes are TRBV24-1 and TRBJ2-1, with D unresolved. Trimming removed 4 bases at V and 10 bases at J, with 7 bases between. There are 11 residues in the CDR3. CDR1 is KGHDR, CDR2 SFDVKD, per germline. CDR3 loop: CATSDRREQFF. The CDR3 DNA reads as TGTGCCACCAGTGACCGGCGAGAGCAGTTCTTC.

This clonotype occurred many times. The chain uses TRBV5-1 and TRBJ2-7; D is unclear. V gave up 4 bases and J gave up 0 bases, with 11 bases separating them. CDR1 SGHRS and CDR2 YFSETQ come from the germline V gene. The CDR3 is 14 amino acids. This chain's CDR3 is CASSPGIGSYEQYF. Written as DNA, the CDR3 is TGCGCCAGCAGCCCAGGAATTGGCTCCTACGAGCAGTACTTC.

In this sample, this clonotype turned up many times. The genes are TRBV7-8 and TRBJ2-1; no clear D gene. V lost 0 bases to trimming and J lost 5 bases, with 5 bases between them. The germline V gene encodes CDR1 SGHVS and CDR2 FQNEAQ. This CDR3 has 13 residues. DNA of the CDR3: TGTGCCAGCAGCTTAGCGACCCACAATGAGCAGTTCTTC. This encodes CASSLATHNEQFF.

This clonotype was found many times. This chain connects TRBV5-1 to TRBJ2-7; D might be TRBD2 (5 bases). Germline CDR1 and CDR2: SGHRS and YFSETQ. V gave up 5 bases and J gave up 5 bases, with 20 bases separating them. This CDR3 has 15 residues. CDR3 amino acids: CASSPGNRRDNEQYF. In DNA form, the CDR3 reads TGCGCCAGCAGTCCCGGGAACCGGAGAGATAACGAGCAGTACTTC.

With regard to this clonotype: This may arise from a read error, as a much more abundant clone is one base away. The CDR3 DNA is TGTGCCAGCAGAGTCCGACCGGGGCCGAATGAAAAACTGCTTTTT. This sequence encodes CASRVRPGPNEKLLF. The rearrangement links TRBV13 to TRBJ1-4; weak D call: TRBD1 (5 bases). Germline values: CDR1 PRHDT, CDR2 FYEKMQ (reference sequence). The CDR3 runs to 15 residues.

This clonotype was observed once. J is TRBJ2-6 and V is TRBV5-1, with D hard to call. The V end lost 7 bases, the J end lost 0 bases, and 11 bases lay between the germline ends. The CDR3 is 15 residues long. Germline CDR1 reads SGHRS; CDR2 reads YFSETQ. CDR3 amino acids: CASGPVSSGANVLTF. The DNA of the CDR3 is TGCGCCAGCGGACCTGTAAGCTCTGGGGCCAACGTCCTGACTTTC. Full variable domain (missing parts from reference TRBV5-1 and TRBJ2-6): KAGVTQTPRYLIKTRGQQVTLSCSPISGHRSVSWYQQTPGQGLQFLFEYFSETQRNKGNFPGRFSGRQFSNSRSEMNVSTLELGDSALYLCASGPVSSGANVLTFGAGSRLTVL.

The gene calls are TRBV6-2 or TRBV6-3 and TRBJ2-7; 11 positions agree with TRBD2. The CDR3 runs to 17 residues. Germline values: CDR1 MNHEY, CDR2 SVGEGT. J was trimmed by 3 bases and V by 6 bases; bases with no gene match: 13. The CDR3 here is CASSNKTGTSGGYEQYF. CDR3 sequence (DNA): TGTGCCAGCAGCAACAAAACAGGGACTAGCGGAGGCTACGAGCAGTACTTC.

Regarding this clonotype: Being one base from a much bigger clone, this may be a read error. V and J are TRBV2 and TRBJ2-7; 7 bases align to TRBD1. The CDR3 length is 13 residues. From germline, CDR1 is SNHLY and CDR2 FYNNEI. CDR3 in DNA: TGTGTCACCAGTCGGGACAGTTACAATGAGCAGTACTTC. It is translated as CVTSRDSYNEQYF.

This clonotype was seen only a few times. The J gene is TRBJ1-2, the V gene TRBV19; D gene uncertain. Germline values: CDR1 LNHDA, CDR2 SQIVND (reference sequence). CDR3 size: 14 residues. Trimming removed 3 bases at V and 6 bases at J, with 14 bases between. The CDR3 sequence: CASSINEGLDGYTF. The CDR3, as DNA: TGTGCCAGTAGTATTAATGAGGGTCTAGATGGCTACACCTTC.

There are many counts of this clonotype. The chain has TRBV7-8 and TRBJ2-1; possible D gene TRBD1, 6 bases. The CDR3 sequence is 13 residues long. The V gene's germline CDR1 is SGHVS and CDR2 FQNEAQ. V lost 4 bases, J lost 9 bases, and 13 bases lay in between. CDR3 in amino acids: CASSSDQGFEQFF. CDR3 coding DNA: TGTGCCAGCAGCTCGGACCAGGGGTTTGAGCAGTTCTTC.

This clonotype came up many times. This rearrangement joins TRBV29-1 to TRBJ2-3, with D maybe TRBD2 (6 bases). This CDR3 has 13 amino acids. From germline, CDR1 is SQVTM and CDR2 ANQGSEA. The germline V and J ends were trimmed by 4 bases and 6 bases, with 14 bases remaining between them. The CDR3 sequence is CSVARPSGDTQYF. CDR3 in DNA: TGCAGCGTTGCCAGGCCCAGCGGGGATACGCAGTATTTT.

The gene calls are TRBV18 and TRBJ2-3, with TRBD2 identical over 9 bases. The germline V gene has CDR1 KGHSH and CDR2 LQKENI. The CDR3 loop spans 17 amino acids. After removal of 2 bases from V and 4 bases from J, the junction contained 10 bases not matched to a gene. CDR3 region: CASSPFIAGVGADTQYF. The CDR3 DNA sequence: TGTGCCAGCTCACCATTCATAGCGGGAGTGGGCGCAGATACGCAGTATTTT.

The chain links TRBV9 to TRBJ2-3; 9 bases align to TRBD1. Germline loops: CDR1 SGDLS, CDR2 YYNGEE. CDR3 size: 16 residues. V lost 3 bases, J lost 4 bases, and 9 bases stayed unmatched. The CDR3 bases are TGTGCCAGCAGCGCTTCGGACAGGGGTTGGTCAGATACGCAGTATTTT. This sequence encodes CASSASDRGWSDTQYF.

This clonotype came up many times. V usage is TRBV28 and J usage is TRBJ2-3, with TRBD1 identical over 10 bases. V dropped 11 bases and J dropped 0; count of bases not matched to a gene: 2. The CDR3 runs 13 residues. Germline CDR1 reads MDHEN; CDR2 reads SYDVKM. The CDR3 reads CAGQGGSTDTQYF. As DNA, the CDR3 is TGTGCCGGACAGGGGGGGAGCACAGATACGCAGTATTTT.